This T cell receptor beta chain was observed in a study of cytomegalovirus exposure and HLA in healthy donors. About the research overall: Caucasian-associated ancestry cluster membership applied to just over 80% of around 400 genotyped donors.

PCR amplification relied on 60 Vbeta primers (plus 13 Jbeta primers). Using immunoSEQ multiplex PCR, the repertoire was profiled, and TCRdb retains in-frame clones only, with some absent. The sample includes about 130,000 clones, approximately 80% of them seen just once. V was shortened by 2 bases and J by 1 base, with 5 bases between the two germline ends. The CDR3 runs 13 residues. Germline V gene lookup returns CDR1 LGHNT and CDR2 FRNRAP. With regard to this clone: The antigen is undetermined.

Study results and caveats: TCR beta V- and J-gene trimming was later associated with a missense DCLRE1C variant. When a later analysis compared HLA-associated TCR beta chains with equally common others, the HLA-associated chains turned out to be more clonally expanded and to have lower generation probabilities.

The sample consisted of PBMCs. The genes are TRBV12-5 and TRBJ1-1; D unresolved. This TCR was recovered from a woman aged 40 to 49 in good health and CMV-seronegative. CDR3 nucleotides: TGTGCTAGTGGTTTGAAACAGAACACTGAAGCTTTCTTT. Translating it yields CASGLKQNTEAFF.